Below, 7 T cell receptor beta chains from the same sample are listed, as sequenced in a study of T cell repertoires in cytomegalovirus infection. TCRdb re-derived calls from the reads in MiXCR, one entry per CDR3 protein. In the table there are about 190,000 distinct CDR3 sequences, 28% of which are singletons. The sequenced sample was PBMCs. Receptors were obtained from a human donor in good health (CMV status not recorded). Some clones in this sample may be carry-over from other donors' samples.

The chain is built from TRBV28 and TRBJ2-1; 11 bases are shared with TRBD1. The length of the CDR3 is 15 residues. From germline, CDR1 is MDHEN and CDR2 SYDVKM. V lost 2 bases to trimming and J lost 7 bases; unmatched junction nucleotides: 4. CDR3 residues: CASSLPGTGGNEQFF. The CDR3 DNA reads as TGTGCCAGCAGTTTACCCGGGACAGGGGGAAATGAGCAGTTCTTC.

The chain joins TRBV10-3 to TRBJ2-5, with 8 bases aligning to TRBD2. Germline CDR1 is ENHRY and CDR2 is SYGVKD. The CDR3 is 14 residues long. The V gene end was trimmed by 4 bases and the J gene end by 2 bases; junction bases not matched to a gene: 3. The CDR3 loop is CAISGTSLQETQYF. CDR3 nucleotide sequence: TGTGCCATCAGTGGGACTAGCCTTCAAGAGACCCAGTACTTC.

Only a few counts were recorded for this clonotype. The chain links TRBV5-4 to TRBJ2-1, with TRBD2 matching 15 bases. V lost 5 bases, J lost 9 bases, and 12 bases stayed unmatched. This CDR3 has 17 amino acids. The V gene's germline CDR1 is SGHNT and CDR2 YYREEE (reference sequence). The CDR3 DNA reads as TGTGCCAGCAGATCGCCCGGGACTAGCGGGGGGAGGGTTGAGCAGTTCTTC. Encoded protein: CASRSPGTSGGRVEQFF.

About this clonotype: The junction differs from germline at one of its ends, possibly a read error. V is TRBV2 and J is TRBJ1-2; D call uncertain. The germline V gene encodes CDR1 SNHLY and CDR2 FYNNEI. This CDR3 is built from 13 residues. CDR3 amino acids: CATSVYPNYGYTF. CDR3 DNA sequence: TGTGCCACCAGTGTATACCCTAACTATGGCTACACCTTC.

In its sample, this clonotype was seen a few times. The chain combines TRBV4-3 with TRBJ1-1; D remains ambiguous. Germline V gene data show CDR1 as LGHNA and CDR2 as YSLEER. V gave up 0 bases and J gave up 2 bases, with 13 bases separating them. The CDR3 totals 16 residues. The CDR3 loop is CASSQDIPGSNTEAFF. The CDR3 coding sequence is TGCGCCAGCAGCCAAGATATCCCCGGGAGCAACACTGAAGCTTTCTTT.

The chain couples TRBV15 to TRBJ1-2, with TRBD1 matching over 10 bases. CDR3 length equals 16 residues. J lost 7 bases, V lost 7 bases, and 15 bases had no gene match. The V gene's germline CDR1 is LNHNV and CDR2 YYDKDF (reference sequence). CDR3 nucleotide sequence: TGTGCCACCACCCTGACAGGGGGCCCATTACTGGGTGGCTACACCTTC. The encoded protein is CATTLTGGPLLGGYTF.

Only a few counts were recorded for this clonotype. This chain uses TRBV6-1 with TRBJ2-2; 7 bases fit TRBD1. This CDR3 has 14 residues. V lost 8 bases, J lost 0 bases, and 3 bases stayed unmatched. In germline, CDR1 is MNHNS, CDR2 SASEGT. In DNA form, the CDR3 reads TGTGCCAGCTTTGGGACAGCGAACACCGGGGAGCTGTTTTTT. Protein sequence: CASFGTANTGELFF.